The clone carrying this T cell receptor beta chain was recorded many times. The data were obtained in a study of breast tumors, draining lymph nodes, adjacent tissues. TCRdb re-called the multiplex PCR reads with MiXCR, one entry per CDR3 protein. Of some 170,000 distinct CDR3 sequences detected, 25% to 40% appear once; the ten largest clones hold about 3.8%. CDR3 length: 13 amino acids. Looked up from germline, CDR1 is SGDLS and CDR2 is YYNGEE. V lost 3 bases, J lost 3 bases, and 10 bases lay in between. Axillary draining lymph nodes of breast cancer patients supplied the node samples. This clonotype was sampled from a female donor with breast cancer. Some clones in this sample may be carry-over from other donors' samples. The chain recombines TRBV9 with TRBJ2-7; D gene unclear. Sequences were obtained from axillary lymph node tissue. The CDR3 sequence is CASSGRNGYEQYF. CDR3 in DNA: TGTGCCAGCAGCGGAAGAAACGGCTACGAGCAGTACTTC.